The 21 T cell receptor beta chains presented below share a single source sample, sequenced in a study of shared clonotypes between healthy human individuals. Assay: immunoSEQ multiplex PCR; the TCRdb copy retains only in-frame clones and omits some. Among under 550,000 clones listed, almost 97% were seen once. The material sequenced was naive CD4+ T cells sorted from blood. Noted subset: CD45RA+ positively selected. These TCRs come from a woman aged 25 to 45 in good health.

The chain couples TRBV20-1 to TRBJ2-5; 7 bases are shared with TRBD2. Looked up from germline, CDR1 is DFQATT and CDR2 is SNEGSKA (reference sequence). Trimming took 7 bases from V and 3 from J; bases not matched to a gene: 2. The CDR3 runs 11 residues. The CDR3 sequence is CSVGGEETQYF. The DNA of the CDR3 is TGCAGTGTGGGGGGGGAAGAGACCCAGTACTTC.

The genes are TRBV4-1 and TRBJ1-6; D uncertain. The V gene's germline CDR1 is MGHRA and CDR2 YSYEKL. The CDR3 covers 13 residues. V lost 0 bases to trimming and J lost 9 bases, with 6 bases between them. CDR3 residues: CASSQDISSPLHF. The CDR3 DNA follows: TGCGCCAGCAGCCAAGATATAAGTTCACCCCTCCACTTT.

The chain employs TRBV4-2 and TRBJ2-3; TRBD2 matches at 7 bases. With 1 base clipped from V and 6 bases from J, the junction kept 10 bases outside the gene matches. Germline CDR1 reads LGHNA; CDR2 reads YNFKEQ. The CDR3 contains 16 residues. CDR3 sequence: CASSQVAGEGLDTQYF. The CDR3 DNA reads as TGTGCCAGCAGCCAAGTCGCGGGAGAGGGGTTGGATACGCAGTATTTT.

The J gene is TRBJ1-2, the V gene TRBV28; D is unclear. The CDR3 totals 13 residues. The V gene's germline CDR1 is MDHEN and CDR2 SYDVKM. V dropped 5 bases and J dropped 3 bases, with 10 bases sitting between them. The CDR3 loop is CASSPPVDYGYTF. CDR3 DNA sequence: TGTGCCAGCAGTCCTCCGGTGGACTATGGCTACACCTTC.

The chain has TRBV9 and TRBJ2-4, with D perhaps being TRBD1 or TRBD2 (5 bases each). This CDR3 is 13 amino acids long. The V end lost 2 bases, the J end lost 5 bases, and 8 bases lay between the germline ends. Germline CDR1 is SGDLS and CDR2 is YYNGEE. CDR3 sequence reads: CASSVGTENIQYF. The DNA for the CDR3 is TGTGCCAGCAGCGTTGGGACCGAAAACATTCAGTACTTC.

V is TRBV7-2 and J is TRBJ2-7; 7 bases map to TRBD2. Germline assignment: CDR1 SGHTA and CDR2 FQGNSA. The CDR3 extends over 16 amino acids. V lost 5 bases and J lost 6; bases outside the gene matches: 16. CDR3 bases: TGTGCCAGCAGCCTCACAACTAGCGCGTCCGCCTCCGAGCAGTACTTC. Translating gives CASSLTTSASASEQYF.

The chain uses TRBV18 and TRBJ2-1; 8 nucleotides align to TRBD2. Trimming took 3 bases from V and 10 from J; bases not matched to a gene: 14. Per germline, CDR1 KGHSH and CDR2 LQKENI. The CDR3 is made up of 16 amino acids. CDR3 sequence: CASSPWTSLAVGEQFF. CDR3 DNA sequence: TGTGCCAGCTCACCCTGGACTAGCCTTGCAGTGGGGGAGCAGTTCTTC.

The gene calls are TRBV11-2 and TRBJ2-7; D unresolved. V lost 1 base to trimming and J lost 6 bases, with 13 bases between them. The CDR3 loop spans 14 amino acids. The germline V gene has CDR1 SGHAT and CDR2 FQNNGV. CDR3 in amino acids: CASSLVPGLGEQYF. DNA of the CDR3: TGTGCCAGCAGCTTAGTTCCGGGTTTGGGCGAGCAGTACTTC.

V and J are TRBV9 and TRBJ1-1; unclear D gene. This CDR3 comprises 15 residues. Germline V gene sequence: CDR1 SGDLS, CDR2 YYNGEE. V was pared by 0 bases and J by 0 bases, with 9 bases between. The DNA of the CDR3 is TGTGCCAGCAGCGTAGGGTTGGGATTGAACACTGAAGCTTTCTTT. As protein: CASSVGLGLNTEAFF.

The J gene is TRBJ2-3, the V gene TRBV5-8; 9 bases fit TRBD2. With V trimmed by 1 base and J by 2 bases, 5 bases remained unmatched. Germline CDR1 SGHTS, CDR2 YDEGEE. The CDR3 is 16 residues long. CDR3 coding DNA: TGTGCCAGCAGCTTGTACGCGGGAGGGCTCACAGATACGCAGTATTTT. Amino acids: CASSLYAGGLTDTQYF.

V is TRBV6-5 and J is TRBJ2-1, with 8 bases fitting TRBD2. This CDR3 has 16 amino acids. With V trimmed by 2 bases and J by 4 bases, 7 bases remained unmatched. The V gene's germline CDR1 is MNHEY and CDR2 SVGAGI. The CDR3 coding sequence is TGTGCCAGCAGTTACGATCCTAGCGGGCCTTACAATGAGCAGTTCTTC. Translating it yields CASSYDPSGPYNEQFF.

V and J are TRBV6-5 and TRBJ2-7, with 7 bases that match TRBD1. Germline assignment: CDR1 MNHEY and CDR2 SVGAGI. The V and J ends lost 5 bases and 0 bases, in that order; junction bases with no gene match: 4. The CDR3 is 14 residues long. The CDR3 DNA follows: TGTGCCAGCAGTCAATGGGACAGCTCCTACGAGCAGTACTTC. It specifies CASSQWDSSYEQYF.

The rearrangement joins TRBV5-1 to TRBJ1-6; a possible D gene is TRBD1 (5 bases). The V end lost 1 base, the J end lost 7 bases, and 9 bases lay between the germline ends. This CDR3 has 14 amino acids. Per the germline V gene, CDR1 is SGHRS and CDR2 is YFSETQ. The CDR3 protein is CASSLQGENSPLHF. The CDR3 DNA sequence: TGCGCCAGCAGCTTGCAGGGAGAGAATTCACCCCTCCACTTT.

The CDR3 bases are TGTGCCAGCAGCTTACGGGGGACGATGAACACTGAAGCTTTCTTT. Its translation: CASSLRGTMNTEAFF. The chain joins TRBV5-4 to TRBJ1-1, with D possibly TRBD1 on 5 matching bases. Trimming stripped 2 bases from V and 0 bases from J, with 11 bases between. This CDR3 comprises 15 residues. Germline loops: CDR1 SGHNT, CDR2 YYREEE (reference sequence).

The chain combines TRBV2 with TRBJ1-2; the match to TRBD1 covers 7 bases. CDR1 SNHLY and CDR2 FYNNEI come from the germline V gene. This CDR3 region has 13 residues. The V segment lost 6 bases and the J segment 4 bases; nucleotides outside the gene matches: 5. In nucleotides, the CDR3 is TGTGCCAGCAGGGGGACAGTAAGCTATGGCTACACCTTC. Protein sequence: CASRGTVSYGYTF.

The genes are TRBV10-2 and TRBJ1-1; D is unresolved. Germline V gene sequence: CDR1 WSHSY, CDR2 SAAADI. The CDR3 contains 14 residues. V shed 6 bases and J shed 1 base, with 12 bases lying between them. CDR3 in DNA: TGCGCCAGCAGGGAGACAACAACGAACACTGAAGCTTTCTTT. Translated, it gives CASRETTTNTEAFF.

The gene calls are TRBV7-9 and TRBJ2-7; possibly TRBD1 or TRBD2 for D (5 bases each). V gave up 4 bases and J gave up 0 bases, with 10 bases separating them. The CDR3 runs to 14 residues. Germline CDR1 and CDR2: SEHNR and FQNEAQ (reference sequence). The CDR3 coding sequence is TGTGCCAGCAGCTCCGCCGGGACCTCCTACGAGCAGTACTTC. It encodes CASSSAGTSYEQYF.

The chain couples TRBV27 to TRBJ1-1; D possibly corresponds to TRBD1 (6 bases). Germline values: CDR1 MNHEY, CDR2 SMNVEV (reference sequence). The V end was cut by 4 bases, the J end by 10 bases, with 13 bases between. The CDR3 is 12 residues long. The CDR3 DNA sequence: TGTGCCAGCAGTTCAGGACAGAATCGAGCTTTCTTT. Translating gives CASSSGQNRAFF.

The count of this clone is one. The rearrangement joins TRBV4-1 to TRBJ2-5; 8 bases map to TRBD2. The CDR3 has 18 residues. Germline CDR1 is MGHRA and CDR2 is YSYEKL. The ends lost 4 bases at V and 3 bases at J; junction bases unmatched: 16. The CDR3 region has the DNA TGCGCCAGCAGCCCCCGACTAGCGCGGGGGTTCGTCAAAGAGACCCAGTACTTC. Translated: CASSPRLARGFVKETQYF.

The chain has TRBV27 and TRBJ2-2, with TRBD2 identical over 10 bases. The CDR3 loop spans 14 amino acids. After removal of 8 bases from V and 3 bases from J, the junction contained 3 bases not matched to a gene. The germline V gene has CDR1 MNHEY and CDR2 SMNVEV (reference sequence). In DNA, the CDR3 is TGTGCCAGCGGAGGACTAGCGGACACCGGGGAGCTGTTTTTT. As protein: CASGGLADTGELFF.

This clone was picked up one time. The genes are TRBV10-3 and TRBJ2-6, with 10 positions matching TRBD1. The CDR3 loop spans 15 amino acids. The ends lost 9 bases at V and 0 bases at J; junction bases unmatched: 2. Germline V gives CDR1 ENHRY, CDR2 SYGVKD. The CDR3 DNA reads TGTGCCATTGGGACAGGGGACTCTGGGGCCAACGTCCTGACTTTC. It specifies CAIGTGDSGANVLTF.